The rows below give T cell receptor beta chains drawn from one sample of a study of blood T cell repertoires in COVID-19. Libraries were prepared by immunoSEQ multiplex PCR; TCRdb keeps only in-frame clonotypes and omits some of them. The profile shows 210,000 or so clones, approximately 91% of them singletons. Specimen: peripheral blood. Receptors were obtained from a man aged 40-55 years with acute or convalescent COVID-19. Both conserved end residues are trimmed from each CDR3. The order of the fields is V gene, D gene, CDR3 protein. A D gene is named only where the DNA matches it firmly.

>TRBV5-1|TRBD1
ASSGDSTSYNEQF
>TRBV16|TRBD1
ASSQSNRGREAF
>TRBV5-1|-
ASSPRPNEKLF
>TRBV7-3|TRBD1
ASSNEQGARVGELF
>TRBV18|-
ASSPPAGVFYNSPLH
>TRBV15|-
ATSRDEGGTEAF
>TRBV10-3|TRBD1
AIRIDRDTEAF
>TRBV5-1|TRBD2
ASSLSGGNTDTQY
>TRBV6-5|-
ASAPGRYGYT
>TRBV12-3/TRBV12-4|TRBD1
ASRTGGIYGYT
>TRBV27|-
ASSAQNSGNTIY
>TRBV7-3|TRBD1
ASSLTGTGGYNEQF
>TRBV19|-
ASTPRGSSYEQY
>TRBV6-5|-
ASTPLEGHEQY
>TRBV5-6|TRBD1
ASSLAGTGGDYEQY
>TRBV27|TRBD2
ASSRAGGTAGELF
>TRBV5-5|TRBD2
ASSPKPGLAGRQETQY
>TRBV18|-
ASSPQKGDEQY
>TRBV6-5|-
ASSLSQVVYGYT
>TRBV16|-
ASSHRRADYEQY
>TRBV4-3|TRBD2
ASSQDPGGPGSYNEQF
>TRBV18|TRBD1
ASSPQNLGQGASETQY
>TRBV6-2/TRBV6-3|-
ASSSTQGGNEQY
>TRBV5-6|-
ASSLAEGAGEQY
>TRBV11-3|-
ASSSDRNTGELF
>TRBV6-6|-
ASSYTGRTEAF
>TRBV5-1|TRBD2
ASSPRGGITETQY
>TRBV27|-
ASSWGWDTEAF
>TRBV4-3|-
ASSQGTGGDGYT
>TRBV7-9|-
ASSLALNREKLF
>TRBV18|-
ASSAENYGYT